One sample yielded the 12 T cell receptor beta chains listed below, sequenced in a study of identical twins. TCRdb independently ran MiXCR on the 5' RACE reads; one entry per CDR3 protein. The sample shows nearly 900,000 distinct CDR3 sequences, roughly an eighth of them seen only once. The same data also contributed to another study, on yellow fever vaccine responses in identical twins.

The specimen sequenced was PBMCs. The source of these receptors is a woman younger than 30 in good health.

There are a few counts of this clonotype. The chain couples TRBV9 to TRBJ2-7; D perhaps matches TRBD1 (6 bases). V was cut by 4 bases and J by 6 bases, with 20 bases left in between. This CDR3 region has 15 residues. The germline CDR1 and CDR2 sequences are SGDLS and YYNGEE. CDR3: CASSPSGGSALEQYF. The DNA for the CDR3 is TGTGCCAGCAGCCCCAGTGGGGGCTCCGCTCTCGAGCAGTACTTC.

The chain joins TRBV20-1 to TRBJ2-1; tentative D call: TRBD1 (5 bases). CDR1 is DFQATT, CDR2 SNEGSKA, per germline (reference sequence). Trimming shortened V by 6 bases and J by 0 bases, and 21 bases separated the two germline ends. This CDR3 region has 17 residues. The CDR3 DNA is TGCAGTGCCCGTATGGGATTTGGGGCGAGCTCCTACAATGAGCAGTTCTTC. Translation: CSARMGFGASSYNEQFF.

This chain connects TRBV5-1 to TRBJ1-4; unclear D gene. CDR1 is SGHRS, CDR2 YFSETQ, per germline. This CDR3 spans 15 amino acids. V shed 5 bases and J shed 5 bases, with 16 bases lying between them. CDR3 sequence: CASSPSQEINEKLFF. The CDR3 DNA reads TGCGCCAGCAGTCCATCGCAGGAGATCAATGAAAAACTGTTTTTT.

This clonotype was counted between two and nine times. The V gene is TRBV5-1, the J gene TRBJ2-2; either TRBD1 or TRBD2 may fit D (5 bases each). Germline CDR1 reads SGHRS; CDR2 reads YFSETQ. V was clipped by 6 bases and J by 1 base, with 13 bases between them. The CDR3 covers 15 residues. DNA of the CDR3: TGCGCCAGCAAAAGAACAGGAGGGAACACCGGGGAGCTGTTTTTT. Amino acids: CASKRTGGNTGELFF.

The V and J genes are TRBV10-3 and TRBJ1-1, with D maybe TRBD1 (5 bases). Per germline, CDR1 ENHRY and CDR2 SYGVKD. The CDR3 loop spans 12 amino acids. Trimming cost V 2 bases and J 7 bases, with 8 bases left between them. The chain's CDR3 is CAISEGASEAFF. The CDR3 nucleotides are TGTGCCATCAGTGAGGGGGCAAGTGAAGCTTTCTTT.

This clonotype was counted ten times or more. The chain has TRBV11-2 and TRBJ1-4; D gene ambiguous. CDR3 length: 16 residues. The V and J ends lost 7 bases and 2 bases respectively, with 17 bases between them. Germline CDR1 reads SGHAT; CDR2 reads FQNNGV. CDR3 residues: CASTALRGRTNEKLFF. The CDR3 coding sequence is TGTGCCAGCACCGCCCTCCGGGGTAGGACTAATGAAAAACTGTTTTTT.

This clonotype was observed a handful of times. The chain is built from TRBV11-1 and TRBJ2-7; 9 bases agree with TRBD1. The ends lost 1 base at V and 6 bases at J; junction bases unmatched: 10. Germline loops: CDR1 SGHAT, CDR2 FQDESV (reference sequence). The CDR3 has 16 residues. CDR3 loop: CASSLEYGTGISEQYV. CDR3 in DNA: TGTGCCAGCAGCTTAGAATACGGGACAGGGATCTCCGAGCAGTACGTC.

The rearrangement joins TRBV7-8 to TRBJ2-2, with TRBD2 identical over 11 bases. V gave up 5 bases and J gave up 1 base; unmatched junction bases: 9. The germline gives CDR1 SGHVS, CDR2 FQNEAQ. The CDR3 totals 18 residues. In nucleotides, the CDR3 is TGTGCCAGCAGCCCTACAGGGCTAGCGGGGGGGAACACCGGGGAGCTGTTTTTT. Its protein is CASSPTGLAGGNTGELFF.

This clonotype was counted ten times or more. The chain employs TRBV24-1 and TRBJ1-4, with a weak D call TRBD1 (6 bases). Germline-derived CDR1 and CDR2 are KGHDR and SFDVKD. The CDR3 extends over 12 amino acids. Trimming took off 4 bases at V and 10 bases at J, with 9 bases between the two ends. CDR3 sequence reads: CATSDRGGKLFF. CDR3 nucleotides: TGTGCCACCAGTGACCGAGGGGGAAAACTGTTTTTT.

As regards this clonotype: A much bigger clone sits one base away, suggesting this may be a read error. As DNA, the CDR3 is TGTGGCACCTCTAGCGGGAGGAGCTCCTACAATGAGCAGTTCTTC. The encoded protein is CGTSSGRSSYNEQFF. This chain uses TRBV24-1 with TRBJ2-1; TRBD2 aligns across 11 bases. Germline assignment: CDR1 KGHDR and CDR2 SFDVKD. This CDR3 is 15 amino acids long.

This clonotype was seen repeatedly, ten times or more. The V and J genes are TRBV12-3 or TRBV12-4 and TRBJ1-1; tentative D call: TRBD1 (5 bases). CDR3 length equals 14 residues. The V end was cut by 5 bases, the J end by 0 bases, with 10 bases between. CDR3 residues: CASSRGTVNTEAFF. CDR3 bases: TGTGCCAGCAGTAGAGGGACGGTGAACACTGAAGCTTTCTTT.

The chain uses TRBV14 and TRBJ2-2; TRBD1 matches 7 bases. The J segment lost 4 bases and the V segment lost 1 base, leaving 3 bases of the junction unmatched. The length of the CDR3 is 15 residues. Germline values: CDR1 SGHDN, CDR2 FVKESK. The CDR3 region has the DNA TGTGCCAGCAGCCAAGTACAGGGGACCACCGGGGAGCTGTTTTTT. It encodes CASSQVQGTTGELFF.